These T cell receptor beta chains were read from a single sample in a study. One entry per CDR3 protein, called by TCRdb with MiXCR from the reads. The sample records 12,000 to 15,000 distinct CDR3 sequences, about 30% being singletons. The sequenced material came from blood. These receptors were collected from a human donor. Both conserved end residues are part of each CDR3. The D gene is left open where the match is weak. Expanded clones get a size class; other rows say once, few or many, or leave the size out.

D gene,clone size,V gene,J gene,CDR3 DNA,CDR3 protein
TRBD1,.,TRBV14,TRBJ1-3,TGTGCCAGCAGCCAAGCTAACTACAGGGGAGTCGGAAACACCATATATTTT,CASSQANYRGVGNTIYF
TRBD1,few,TRBV4-3,TRBJ2-4,TGCGCCAGCAGCTCGCAGCCAATACAGGGGGCCGGATCTTTAGCCAAAAACATTCAGTACTTC,CASSSQPIQGAGSLAKNIQYF
TRBD1,.,TRBV2,TRBJ1-2,TGTGCCAGCAGTCGGGACAGCAGCAACTATGGCTACACCTTC,CASSRDSSNYGYTF
.,many,TRBV4-3,TRBJ2-7,TGCGCCAGCAGCCAAGATTCCTACGAGCAGTACTTC,CASSQDSYEQYF
.,.,TRBV4-2,TRBJ2-5,TGTGCCAGCAGTCGATCACAGGGCAATAGCAATCAGCCCCAGTACTTC,CASSRSQGNSNQPQYF
.,many,TRBV18,TRBJ1-1,TGTGCCAGCTCACCACCAGAGGGGGGTTATACTGAAGCTTTCTTT,CASSPPEGGYTEAFF
.,many,TRBV4-3,TRBJ2-1,TGCGCCAGCAGCCAAGACCTAGCGTCCCTGGGCAATGAGCAGTTCTTC,CASSQDLASLGNEQFF
TRBD2,many,TRBV29-1,TRBJ2-1,TGCAGCGTTGAAGAGGGGGGAGGGCGGCCCTCCTACAATGAGCAGTTCTTC,CSVEEGGGRPSYNEQFF
TRBD1,.,TRBV24-1,TRBJ2-2,TGTGCCACCAGTTCAACCCCGGGACAGGGGGACACCGGGGAGCTGTTTTTT,CATSSTPGQGDTGELFF
TRBD1,.,TRBV4-3,TRBJ1-2,TGCGCCAGCAGCCCGGGACAGGGTGTGGGCTACACCTTC,CASSPGQGVGYTF
.,few,TRBV4-2,TRBJ2-7,TGTGCCAGCAGCCAAGCTAACAGCTACGAGCAGTACTTC,CASSQANSYEQYF
.,.,TRBV5-7,TRBJ1-5,TGTGCCAGCAGCCAAGACGGGCTAGTGGATCAGCCCCAGCATTTT,CASSQDGLVDQPQHF
TRBD1,.,TRBV18,TRBJ2-1,TGTGCCAGCTCACCACGAACAGGGGGCTCCTACAATGAGCAGTTCTTC,CASSPRTGGSYNEQFF
.,.,TRBV4-1,TRBJ1-2,.,CASSQVVTGGEKLFFGYTF
.,medium-sized,TRBV20-1,TRBJ1-5,TGCAGTGCTAGAGGACCCGAGAATCAGCCCCAGCATTTT,CSARGPENQPQHF
.,.,TRBV12-3/TRBV12-4,TRBJ2-4,TGTGCCAGCAGTTCGATAAGCGGCCGCCATGGAGGGACCGACAACATTCAGTACTTC,CASSSISGRHGGTDNIQYF
.,many,TRBV29-1,TRBJ2-5,TGCAGCGTTCAACATACTTGGGAGACCCAGTACTTC,CSVQHTWETQYF
.,many,TRBV30,TRBJ2-1,TGTGCCTGGAGTGTCATCGGGGGCCCCTCGAGCTCCTACAATGAGCAGTTCTTC,CAWSVIGGPSSSYNEQFF
TRBD2,medium-sized,TRBV6-5,TRBJ2-7,TGTGCCAGCAGTCTAGTAAGCGGGGCAGCCTCCTACGAGCAGTACTTC,CASSLVSGAASYEQYF
.,many,TRBV4-2,TRBJ2-1,TGTGCCAGCAGCCAAGGTCCCCACGGGGGACACAGCTCCTACAATGAGCAGTTCTTC,CASSQGPHGGHSSYNEQFF